Following are 8 T cell receptor beta chains from one sample sequenced in a study of cytomegalovirus exposure and HLA in healthy donors. The PCR had 60 Vbeta and 13 Jbeta primers. Here immunoSEQ multiplex PCR was the method, and the copy in TCRdb shows in-frame clones only, minus some. The table shows 180,000 or so clones, with more than 70% occurring only once. What was sequenced was PBMCs. These TCRs come from a male donor in good health and CMV-seronegative.

This clone was observed a few times. The rearrangement joins TRBV7-2 to TRBJ1-1, with D unresolved. The V end lost 9 bases, the J end lost 5 bases, and 16 bases lay between the germline ends. In germline, CDR1 is SGHTA, CDR2 FQGNSA. The CDR3 contains 13 residues. The CDR3 here is CARNSDSQTEAFF. CDR3 bases: TGTGCCAGAAACTCCGACTCGCAAACTGAAGCTTTCTTT.

This chain uses TRBV19 with TRBJ1-2; 7 bases agree with TRBD1. The V and J ends lost 7 bases and 0 bases, in that order; junction bases with no gene match: 5. The CDR3 consists of 14 residues. Germline CDR1 is LNHDA and CDR2 is SQIVND (reference sequence). CDR3 in DNA: TGTGCCAGTAAACCCGGGACAGCTAACTATGGCTACACCTTC. Its translation: CASKPGTANYGYTF.

This chain uses TRBV6-5 with TRBJ1-1, with D hard to call. V lost 7 bases and J lost 1, with 13 bases in between. The CDR3 contains 14 residues. CDR1 is MNHEY, CDR2 SVGAGI, per germline. The CDR3 DNA follows: TGTGCCAGCACCCGAGGGAGCCCGAACACTGAAGCTTTCTTT. Translated, it gives CASTRGSPNTEAFF.

The chain's CDR3 is CASSEREHNEQFF. The CDR3 coding sequence is TGTGCCAGCAGTGAGCGGGAGCACAATGAGCAGTTCTTC. The chain is built from TRBV6-4 and TRBJ2-1; 7 bases map to TRBD2. Germline lookup yields CDR1 MRHNA and CDR2 SNTAGT. The CDR3 totals 13 residues. Trimming cost V 3 bases and J 5 bases; bases outside gene matches: 1.

J is TRBJ2-7 and V is TRBV21-1; the listed D gene, TRBD1, was not tested against the DNA. TRBV21-1 is listed as a pseudogene. This CDR3 region has 15 residues. DNA of the CDR3: TGTGCCAGCAGCAACCGGCAGGGTTTCCTTAGGGAGCAGTACTTC. Translating it yields CASSNRQGFLREQYF.

The V call is TRBV20-1, the J call TRBJ2-7, with no clear D. Germline CDR1 reads DFQATT; CDR2 reads SNEGSKA (reference sequence). The CDR3 consists of 11 residues. Trimming cost V 0 bases and J 3 bases, with 3 bases left between them. CDR3 protein: CSARDHYEQYF. The CDR3 DNA follows: TGCAGTGCTAGAGACCACTACGAGCAGTACTTC.

V usage is TRBV15 and J usage is TRBJ2-7; TRBD2 matches 8 bases. Germline CDR1 is LNHNV and CDR2 is YYDKDF (reference sequence). The ends lost 1 base at V and 4 bases at J; junction bases unmatched: 6. The CDR3 has 15 residues. CDR3 sequence reads: CATSRAAGGQYEQYF. Here the CDR3 DNA reads TGTGCCACCAGCAGAGCTGCGGGGGGTCAGTACGAGCAGTACTTC.

The chain links TRBV7-9 to TRBJ2-6, with TRBD1 identical over 10 bases. J lost 2 bases, V lost 2 bases, and 3 bases had no gene match. CDR1 and CDR2 (germline): SEHNR, FQNEAQ (reference sequence). The CDR3 spans 17 residues. The CDR3 sequence: CASSLPGQGPGANVLTF. CDR3 in DNA: TGTGCCAGCAGCTTACCGGGACAGGGGCCTGGGGCCAACGTCCTGACTTTC.